The clone carrying this TCR beta chain was found many times. The record originates from a study of T-cell memory formation after mild COVID-19. TCRdb re-called the 5' RACE reads through MiXCR, storing one row per CDR3 protein. This sample carries about 47,000 distinct CDR3 sequences, approximately 9.6% of them seen once, and the ten largest clones take about 11%. Germline CDR1 and CDR2: SGHAT and FQNNGV. This CDR3 comprises 16 residues. V was pared by 1 base and J by 1 base, with 13 bases between. The chain uses TRBV11-2 and TRBJ1-1; D call uncertain. The receptor was isolated from an adult woman who had mild COVID-19 (a few samples of this study predate the infection). Cell type and time point are not known. Specimen: PBMCs or a T cell subset sorted from them (not recorded which). CDR3 amino acids: CASSLGIPRRNTEAFF. CDR3 nucleotides: TGTGCCAGCAGCTTAGGCATCCCGAGGCGGAACACTGAAGCTTTCTTT.